The 26 T cell receptor beta chains given below trace back to one sample, sequenced in a study of CD8+ T cells in alopecia areata. cDNA reverse transcribed from extracted RNA served as the sequencing template. The table came from immunoSEQ multiplex PCR; TCRdb's copy has only in-frame clones and leaves some out. This sample yields 95,000 to 150,000 clones, of which 47% are seen a single time; 10% belongs to the top ten. The material sequenced was NKG2D-low CD8+ T cells sorted from blood. The receptors shown here come from a human donor with alopecia areata.

The rearrangement uses TRBV18 and TRBJ1-5, with D maybe TRBD1 (5 bases). CDR1 KGHSH and CDR2 LQKENI come from the germline V gene. Trimming took off 6 bases at V and 5 bases at J, with 11 bases between the two ends. The CDR3 runs 13 residues. CDR3 bases: TGTGCCAGCTCGGCGACAGACGATCAGCCCCAGCATTTT. As protein: CASSATDDQPQHF.

This clone was picked up a small number of times. The V and J genes are TRBV29-1 and TRBJ1-1, with D unresolved. The CDR3 length is 10 residues. Per germline, CDR1 SQVTM and CDR2 ANQGSEA. V gave up 5 bases and J gave up 5 bases, with 6 bases separating them. The CDR3 loop reads CSVHSTEAFF. The CDR3 bases are TGCAGCGTTCATTCTACTGAAGCTTTCTTT.

This chain connects TRBV27 to TRBJ2-5; TRBD1 aligns across 8 bases. Looked up from germline, CDR1 is MNHEY and CDR2 is SMNVEV (reference sequence). The V gene end was trimmed by 6 bases and the J gene end by 5 bases; junction bases not matched to a gene: 8. The CDR3 sequence is 14 residues long. The CDR3 loop is CASRRTGGRETQYF. The CDR3 region has the DNA TGTGCCAGCAGACGAACAGGGGGGCGTGAGACCCAGTACTTC.

The chain has TRBV27 and TRBJ1-2, with 7 bases that match TRBD1. The CDR3 spans 13 residues. Germline lookup yields CDR1 MNHEY and CDR2 SMNVEV (reference sequence). V lost 2 bases to trimming and J lost 4 bases; unmatched junction nucleotides: 1. CDR3 loop: CASSLDRAYGYTF. The CDR3 DNA is TGTGCCAGCAGTTTAGACAGGGCCTATGGCTACACCTTC.

V is TRBV30 and J is TRBJ2-7; D is possibly TRBD1 or TRBD2 (5 bases each). The CDR3 extends over 12 amino acids. Per the germline V gene, CDR1 is GTSNPN and CDR2 is SVGIG (reference sequence). V lost 0 bases, J lost 6 bases, and 9 bases lay in between. CDR3 residues: CAWSVAGTEQYF. The DNA of the CDR3 is TGTGCCTGGAGTGTGGCCGGGACCGAGCAGTACTTC.

The V call is TRBV9, the J call TRBJ2-2, with 9 bases identical to TRBD1. J lost 3 bases, V lost 1 base, and 1 base had no gene match. The CDR3 totals 15 residues. Germline V gives CDR1 SGDLS, CDR2 YYNGEE. CDR3 residues: CASSVYRGHTGELFF. In DNA form, the CDR3 reads TGTGCCAGCAGCGTATACAGGGGGCACACCGGGGAGCTGTTTTTT.

This chain links TRBV7-2 with TRBJ2-5, with D perhaps TRBD2 (6 bases). Trimming took 0 bases from V and 5 from J, leaving 13 bases between them. The CDR3 has 15 residues. The germline V gene encodes CDR1 SGHTA and CDR2 FQGNSA. The chain's CDR3 is CASSLAGGLGETQYF. The CDR3 DNA reads as TGTGCCAGCAGCTTAGCTGGAGGGCTGGGGGAGACCCAGTACTTC.

This clone was recorded a few times. V is TRBV29-1 and J is TRBJ1-1; D gene unclear. Germline V gene sequence: CDR1 SQVTM, CDR2 ANQGSEA. Trimming took off 3 bases at V and 8 bases at J, with 4 bases between the two ends. The CDR3 runs 9 residues. This chain's CDR3 is CSVDDEAFF. The CDR3 bases are TGCAGCGTTGATGACGAAGCTTTCTTT.

This chain links TRBV30 with TRBJ2-1, with 8 bases lining up with TRBD2. CDR3 length equals 12 residues. V shed 7 bases, J shed 10 bases, and the junction held 9 bases outside the gene matches. The germline gives CDR1 GTSNPN, CDR2 SVGIG (reference sequence). The CDR3 region is CASEAGGGEQFF. DNA for the CDR3: TGTGCCTCGGAGGCGGGAGGTGGAGAGCAGTTCTTC.

This clone was detected only a few times. The V call is TRBV27, the J call TRBJ2-1; D is perhaps TRBD2 (5 bases). CDR3 size: 13 residues. The germline V and J ends were trimmed by 6 bases and 6 bases, with 12 bases remaining between them. Germline V lookup: CDR1 MNHEY, CDR2 SMNVEV (reference sequence). The CDR3: CASRLGPFNEQFF. In DNA, the CDR3 is TGTGCCAGCAGACTAGGGCCTTTCAATGAGCAGTTCTTC.

The V call is TRBV19, the J call TRBJ2-1, with TRBD1 as a possible D gene (5 bases). Looked up from germline, CDR1 is LNHDA and CDR2 is SQIVND (reference sequence). The CDR3 sequence is 16 residues long. Trimming took off 1 base at V and 0 bases at J, with 10 bases between the two ends. CDR3 bases: TGTGCCAGTAGTATAGTCCCAGGGTCCTCCTACAATGAGCAGTTCTTC. It codes for CASSIVPGSSYNEQFF.

The chain carries TRBV6-5 and TRBJ1-1; TRBD1 might be the D (6 bases). CDR1 and CDR2 (germline): MNHEY, SVGAGI. V shed 6 bases and J shed 9 bases, with 17 bases lying between them. The CDR3 has 13 residues. The CDR3 bases are TGTGCCAGCAGCTCCGGGACAAACCTACAAGCTTTCTTT. Translated, it gives CASSSGTNLQAFF.

The CDR3 DNA reads TGTGCCAGCAGGCAAGCGGAAAACATTCAGTACTTC. It translates to CASRQAENIQYF. The chain carries TRBV27 and TRBJ2-4; TRBD2 is a possible D gene (5 bases). Trimming removed 6 bases from V and 5 bases from J, with 8 bases in between. Germline CDR1 MNHEY, CDR2 SMNVEV (reference sequence). The CDR3 is 12 residues long.

The chain carries TRBV5-1 and TRBJ2-1; D remains ambiguous. The CDR3 length is 13 residues. Trimming shortened V by 0 bases and J by 6 bases, and 7 bases separated the two germline ends. Germline V CDR1 and CDR2: SGHRS, YFSETQ. The CDR3 DNA is TGCGCCAGCAGCTTGGAACGCATCAATGAGCAGTTCTTC. Its translation is CASSLERINEQFF.

V usage is TRBV5-1 and J usage is TRBJ2-7, with 7 bases that match TRBD1. This CDR3 is 16 amino acids long. The J segment lost 2 bases and the V segment lost 4 bases, leaving 12 bases of the junction unmatched. Germline V lookup: CDR1 SGHRS, CDR2 YFSETQ. Here the CDR3 reads CASSLVISDRTYEQYF. The CDR3 DNA sequence: TGCGCCAGCAGCCTCGTTATCTCGGACAGGACCTACGAGCAGTACTTC.

CDR3 in DNA: TGCGCCAGCAGCCAACCGGGACAGGGGTTGGACGAGCAGTACTTC. It translates to CASSQPGQGLDEQYF. The V gene is TRBV4-1, the J gene TRBJ2-7, with 10 nucleotides matching TRBD1. The germline CDR1 and CDR2 sequences are MGHRA and YSYEKL. V dropped 2 bases and J dropped 5; count of bases not matched to a gene: 6. The CDR3 loop spans 15 amino acids.

V and J are TRBV5-6 and TRBJ2-5; 7 nucleotides match TRBD1. Losses at the gene ends were 0 bases for V and 4 bases for J; bases not matched to a gene: 6. The length of the CDR3 is 15 residues. CDR1 and CDR2 from the germline V gene are SGHDT and YYEEEE. CDR3 loop: CASSLVYRGTETQYF. The CDR3 nucleotides read TGTGCCAGCAGCTTGGTGTACAGGGGCACAGAGACCCAGTACTTC.

The J gene is TRBJ2-5, the V gene TRBV29-1, with D possibly TRBD2 on 7 matching bases. V was shortened by 7 bases and J by 5 bases, with 14 bases between the two germline ends. The CDR3 is 12 residues long. Germline CDR1 and CDR2: SQVTM and ANQGSEA. The CDR3 is CSAQGGPETQYF. CDR3 nucleotides: TGCAGCGCACAGGGAGGGCCGGAGACCCAGTACTTC.

V gene TRBV7-9 combines with J gene TRBJ2-7; no clear D. V lost 1 base and J 4 bases, leaving 5 bases between the germline ends. Per germline, CDR1 SEHNR and CDR2 FQNEAQ (reference sequence). The CDR3 contains 12 residues. DNA of the CDR3: TGTGCCAGCAGCTTAGGTGCTTACGAGCAGTACTTC. Translation gives CASSLGAYEQYF.

V and J are TRBV29-1 and TRBJ2-7, with 9 nucleotides matching TRBD1. J gave up 6 bases and V 6 bases, and 12 bases lay outside the gene matches. CDR3 size: 14 residues. The germline V gene has CDR1 SQVTM and CDR2 ANQGSEA. The CDR3 DNA reads as TGCAGCGTGCGACCCGGGACAGGGCTAGGCGAGCAGTACTTC. Amino acids: CSVRPGTGLGEQYF.

The chain couples TRBV30 to TRBJ2-7; perhaps TRBD1 as D (6 bases). Between the trimmed V and J ends, which lost 4 bases and 6 bases, there was a span of 10 bases. Germline CDR1 reads GTSNPN; CDR2 reads SVGIG (reference sequence). There are 11 residues in the CDR3. Here the CDR3 reads CAWTEGVEQYF. The CDR3 DNA reads TGTGCCTGGACCGAGGGGGTCGAGCAGTACTTC.

The chain links TRBV5-1 to TRBJ2-1; D is ambiguous. The CDR3 consists of 16 residues. Per the germline V gene, CDR1 is SGHRS and CDR2 is YFSETQ. V was cut by 0 bases and J by 0 bases, with 10 bases left in between. The CDR3 DNA is TGCGCCAGCAGCTTGGTTAGAGATAGCTCCTACAATGAGCAGTTCTTC. Its translation is CASSLVRDSSYNEQFF.

V usage is TRBV29-1 and J usage is TRBJ2-2, with D hard to call. Germline V gene sequence: CDR1 SQVTM, CDR2 ANQGSEA. The CDR3 is made up of 13 amino acids. The CDR3 region has the DNA TGCAGTTCCATCGATGCAGACACCGGGGAGCTGTTTTTT. This encodes CSSIDADTGELFF.

The chain uses TRBV15 and TRBJ2-7, with D possibly being TRBD2 (7 bases). Trimming took 0 bases from V and 5 from J, leaving 8 bases between them. From germline, CDR1 is LNHNV and CDR2 YYDKDF (reference sequence). This CDR3 comprises 13 residues. Here the CDR3 DNA reads TGTGCCACCAGCAGAGAAGGGGGGGACGAGCAGTACTTC. Translated, it gives CATSREGGDEQYF.

The chain links TRBV27 to TRBJ1-5; TRBD1 matches 7 bases. This CDR3 spans 12 amino acids. The germline gives CDR1 MNHEY, CDR2 SMNVEV (reference sequence). Trimming took 7 bases from V and 7 from J; bases not matched to a gene: 4. Here the CDR3 reads CASTQGGQPQHF. The DNA for the CDR3 is TGTGCCAGCACCCAGGGGGGGCAGCCCCAGCATTTT.

The CDR3 DNA follows: TGCGCCAGCAGCACCAACCGGGACAGGGGCTCGAAGCAGTACTTC. Its translation is CASSTNRDRGSKQYF. V gene TRBV4-1 combines with J gene TRBJ2-7; 10 nucleotides align to TRBD1. The CDR3 extends over 15 amino acids. The J segment lost 8 bases and the V segment lost 5 bases, leaving 12 bases of the junction unmatched. The V gene's germline CDR1 is MGHRA and CDR2 YSYEKL.